Sequencing of this T cell receptor beta chain was carried out in a study of shared clonotypes between healthy human individuals. Study-level information: Plates per donor: three CD4 naive, three CD4 memory, two CD8 naive, one CD8 memory. Study-wide points: Sequencing depth was predicted to influence how clonotypes are shared among donors. Some naive CD4 clonotypes, about 5.5%, turned up in common across a handful of donors. A reduction in generation probabilities was seen for non-shared clonotypes relative to those shared by all four donors.

From germline, CDR1 is SGHRS and CDR2 YFSETQ. CDR3 length: 14 residues. The V and J ends lost 4 bases and 1 base respectively, with 10 bases between them. Repertoires were generated with immunoSEQ multiplex PCR, while TCRdb's copy carries only in-frame clones and drops some. The data hold roughly 2 million clones, with 90% to 95% observed a single time. As for this clone: Its specificity is unknown.

The clonotype was recovered from a man aged 18-30 years in good health. The sequenced material came from naive CD4+ T cells sorted from blood. The subset is: CD45RA+ positively selected. The chain is built from TRBV5-1 and TRBJ2-3, with D perhaps TRBD1 (6 bases). In DNA, the CDR3 is TGCGCCAGCAGCCAGAGACAGGGCACAGATACGCAGTATTTT. This translates into CASSQRQGTDTQYF.